Below are 5 T cell receptor beta chains sequenced from a single sample in a study of cytomegalovirus exposure and HLA in healthy donors. The PCR employed 60 Vbeta primers together with 13 Jbeta primers. The data were produced by immunoSEQ multiplex PCR, yet TCRdb's version contains in-frame clones alone and is incomplete. The table records 180,000 or so clones, 65% to 90% of them present only once. Sequenced material: PBMCs. The receptors stem from a young woman in good health and CMV-seronegative.

On this clone: Germline and junction disagree at one end, which may indicate a read error. The CDR3 protein is CASSLGRTDTGTQYF. The CDR3 region has the DNA TGTGCCAGCAGCTTGGGAAGGACAGACACAGGTACGCAGTATTTT. The V gene is TRBV5-8, the J gene TRBJ2-3, with D possibly being TRBD1 (6 bases). The CDR3 covers 15 residues. The germline gives CDR1 SGHTS, CDR2 YDEGEE.

J is TRBJ2-7 and V is TRBV5-1; D unresolved. Trimming pared 6 bases from V and 0 bases from J, leaving 7 bases between. CDR1 and CDR2 (germline): SGHRS, YFSETQ. This CDR3 contains 12 residues. CDR3 DNA: TGCGCCAGCAAGGCTAGCTCCTACGAGCAGTACTTC. It yields the protein CASKASSYEQYF.

The chain is built from TRBV5-4 and TRBJ2-7; no reliable D call. This CDR3 has 11 residues. V was trimmed by 0 bases and J by 6 bases, leaving 4 bases between them. CDR1 is SGHNT and CDR2 is YYREEE in the germline V gene (reference sequence). CDR3 region: CASSLASEQYF. The CDR3 bases are TGTGCCAGCAGCTTGGCGAGCGAGCAGTACTTC.

This rearrangement joins TRBV5-1 to TRBJ2-1; 8 bases agree with TRBD1. This CDR3 is built from 13 residues. Germline lookup yields CDR1 SGHRS and CDR2 YFSETQ. The ends lost 4 bases at V and 7 bases at J; junction bases unmatched: 4. CDR3 sequence reads: CASSGWDRNEQFF. In DNA, the CDR3 is TGCGCCAGCAGCGGATGGGACAGGAATGAGCAGTTCTTC.

The V call is TRBV6-6, the J call TRBJ1-1; D unresolved. Trimming removed 4 bases at V and 2 bases at J, with 14 bases between. This CDR3 region has 15 residues. In germline, CDR1 is MNHNY, CDR2 SVGAGI (reference sequence). DNA of the CDR3: TGTGCCAGCAGTTTTTACTCGGGAGATAACACTGAAGCTTTCTTT. It is translated as CASSFYSGDNTEAFF.